Sequencing of this TCR beta chain was carried out in a study of shared clonotypes between healthy human individuals. For unsorted PBMC, approximately 290 ng DNA per replicate equaled tens of thousands of T cell genomes. Spread over ten immunoSEQ deep assay plates, unsorted PBMC DNA underwent sequencing. Profiling relied on immunoSEQ multiplex PCR, and the TCRdb table lists in-frame clones only, not all of them. The repertoire holds about 560,000 clones, around three quarters seen once, with approximately 12% in the top ten. All donors qualified as healthy HIV-negative adults and had experienced no recent acute infections or vaccinations. Genomic DNA of unsorted samples came from approximately 100 million PBMCs. Germline CDR1 reads MNHNS; CDR2 reads SASEGT. Trimming at V came to 8 bases and at J to 5 bases, leaving 9 bases not matched to a gene. The CDR3 consists of 15 residues.

V is TRBV6-1 and J is TRBJ1-5, with TRBD1 matching 10 bases. This clonotype originated in a woman in her forties in good health. Some clones in this sample may be carry-over from other donors' samples. The source material was PBMCs. CDR3 loop: CASFAGTGAHQPQHF. In DNA, the CDR3 is TGTGCCAGCTTCGCGGGGACAGGGGCCCATCAGCCCCAGCATTTT.